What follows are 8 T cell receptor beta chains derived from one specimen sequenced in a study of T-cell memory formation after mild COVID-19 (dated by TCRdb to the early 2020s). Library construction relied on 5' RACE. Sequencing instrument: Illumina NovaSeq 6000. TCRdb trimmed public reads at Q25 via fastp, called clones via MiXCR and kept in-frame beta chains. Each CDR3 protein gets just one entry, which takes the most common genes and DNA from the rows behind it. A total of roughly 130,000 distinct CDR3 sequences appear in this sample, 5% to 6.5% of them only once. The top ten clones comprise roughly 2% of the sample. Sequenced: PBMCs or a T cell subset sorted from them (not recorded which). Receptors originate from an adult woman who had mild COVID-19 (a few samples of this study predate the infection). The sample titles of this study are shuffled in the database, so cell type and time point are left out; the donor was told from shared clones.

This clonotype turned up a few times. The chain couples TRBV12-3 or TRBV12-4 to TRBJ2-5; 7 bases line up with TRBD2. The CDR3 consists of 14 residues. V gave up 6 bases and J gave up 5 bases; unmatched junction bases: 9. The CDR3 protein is CASRRAGSGETQYF. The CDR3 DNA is TGTGCCAGCAGGAGAGCGGGATCGGGGGAGACCCAGTACTTC.

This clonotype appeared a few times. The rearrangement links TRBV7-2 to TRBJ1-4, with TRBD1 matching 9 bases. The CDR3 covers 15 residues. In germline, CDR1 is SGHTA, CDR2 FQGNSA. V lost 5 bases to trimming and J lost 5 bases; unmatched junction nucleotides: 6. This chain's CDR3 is CASSTRGTGNEKLFF. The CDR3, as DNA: TGTGCCAGCAGCACTAGAGGGACAGGGAATGAAAAACTGTTTTTT.

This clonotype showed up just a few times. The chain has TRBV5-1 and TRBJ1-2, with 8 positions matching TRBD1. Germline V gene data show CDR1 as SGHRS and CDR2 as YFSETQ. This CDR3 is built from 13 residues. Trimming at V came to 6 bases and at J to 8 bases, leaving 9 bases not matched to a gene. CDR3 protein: CASKTGQGGGYTF. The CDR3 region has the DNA TGCGCCAGCAAAACCGGACAGGGTGGCGGCTACACCTTC. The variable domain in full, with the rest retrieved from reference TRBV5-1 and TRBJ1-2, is KAGVTQTPRYLIKTRGQQVTLSCSPISGHRSVSWYQQTPGQGLQFLFEYFSETQRNKGNFPGRFSGRQFSNSRSEMNVSTLELGDSALYLCASKTGQGGGYTFGSGTRLTVV.

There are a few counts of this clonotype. The CDR3 sequence is CSARPQTGRIAYTF. The CDR3 DNA is TGCAGTGCTAGGCCGCAGACAGGGAGGATCGCCTACACCTTC. This rearrangement joins TRBV20-1 to TRBJ1-2; 7 nucleotides match TRBD1. The CDR3 is 14 residues long. Looked up from germline, CDR1 is DFQATT and CDR2 is SNEGSKA (reference sequence). V shed 3 bases and J 10 bases; nucleotides not matched to a gene: 14.

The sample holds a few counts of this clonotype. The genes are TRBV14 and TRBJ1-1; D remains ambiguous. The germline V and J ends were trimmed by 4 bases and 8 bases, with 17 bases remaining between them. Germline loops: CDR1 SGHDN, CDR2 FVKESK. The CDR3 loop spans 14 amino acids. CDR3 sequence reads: CASSLSRRSGEAFF. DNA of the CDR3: TGTGCCAGCAGCCTATCCCGCCGTTCTGGGGAAGCTTTCTTT.

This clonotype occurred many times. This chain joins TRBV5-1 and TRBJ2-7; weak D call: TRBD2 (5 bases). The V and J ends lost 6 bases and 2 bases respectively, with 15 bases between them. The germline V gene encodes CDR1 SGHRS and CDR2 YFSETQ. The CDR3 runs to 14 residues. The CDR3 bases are TGCGCCAGCACCCTTACCCCGGGGACCTACGAGCAGTACTTC. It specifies CASTLTPGTYEQYF.

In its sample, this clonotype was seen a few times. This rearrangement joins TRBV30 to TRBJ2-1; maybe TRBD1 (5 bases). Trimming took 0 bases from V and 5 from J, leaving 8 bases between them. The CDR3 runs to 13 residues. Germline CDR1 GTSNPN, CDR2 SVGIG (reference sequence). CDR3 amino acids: CAWSVRGDNEQFF. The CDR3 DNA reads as TGTGCCTGGAGTGTAAGGGGTGACAATGAGCAGTTCTTC. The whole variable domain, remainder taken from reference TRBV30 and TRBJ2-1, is SQTIHQWPATLVQPVGSPLSLECTVEGTSNPNLYWYRQAAGRGLQLLFYSVGIGQISSEVPQNLSASRPQDRQFILSSKKLLLSDSGFYLCAWSVRGDNEQFFGPGTRLTVL.

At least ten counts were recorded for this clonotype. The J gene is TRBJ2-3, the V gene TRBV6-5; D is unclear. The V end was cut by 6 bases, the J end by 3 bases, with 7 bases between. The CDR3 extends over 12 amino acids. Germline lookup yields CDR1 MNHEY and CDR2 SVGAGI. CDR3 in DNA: TGTGCCAGCAGGGCTGGGACAGATACGCAGTATTTT. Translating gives CASRAGTDTQYF.